Following are 14 T cell receptor beta chains from one sample sequenced in a study of blood T cell repertoires in COVID-19. Produced via immunoSEQ multiplex PCR; TCRdb's table is partial and in-frame only. The sample holds 250,000 to 300,000 clones, about 88% seen once. Sequencing input: peripheral blood. These receptors were taken from a woman between 40 and 55 years old who had recovered from COVID-19.

This chain joins TRBV10-1 and TRBJ2-7, with D possibly TRBD2 on 5 matching bases. The germline CDR1 and CDR2 sequences are WNHNN and SYGVQD (reference sequence). Trimming shortened V by 5 bases and J by 3 bases, and 5 bases separated the two germline ends. This CDR3 comprises 11 residues. In nucleotides, the CDR3 is TGCGCCAGCAGTAGCGGCTACGAGCAGTACTTC. Protein sequence: CASSSGYEQYF.

Worth noting for this clone: The same CDR3 arises from other DNA sequences in this sample as well. This chain uses TRBV10-3 with TRBJ1-2; possibly TRBD1 for D (5 bases). V lost 0 bases, J lost 4 bases, and 6 bases lay in between. CDR3 length equals 13 residues. Germline V CDR1 and CDR2: ENHRY, SYGVKD. CDR3 in amino acids: CAISESDSYGYTF. As DNA, the CDR3 is TGTGCCATCAGTGAGTCTGACAGCTATGGCTACACCTTC.

This rearrangement joins TRBV11-2 to TRBJ1-1, with D unclear. V gave up 2 bases and J gave up 6 bases, with 10 bases separating them. Germline V gives CDR1 SGHAT, CDR2 FQNNGV. The length of the CDR3 is 13 residues. The CDR3 spells CASSLRGQAEAFF. CDR3 nucleotide sequence: TGTGCCAGCAGCTTAAGAGGGCAGGCTGAAGCTTTCTTT.

CDR3 sequence: CASGLGLAEDTQYF. For the CDR3, the DNA is TGTGCCAGTGGATTAGGTCTAGCAGAAGATACGCAGTATTTT. The rearrangement links TRBV19 to TRBJ2-3; weak D call: TRBD2 (5 bases). The CDR3 runs 14 residues. V dropped 8 bases and J dropped 5 bases, with 17 bases sitting between them. CDR1 LNHDA and CDR2 SQIVND come from the germline V gene (reference sequence).

The CDR3 bases are TGTGCCAGCAGCTTAGATTATCCTACCAACACTGAAGCTTTCTTT. Its translation: CASSLDYPTNTEAFF. This rearrangement joins TRBV11-3 to TRBJ1-1; D gene unclear. Trimming removed 0 bases from V and 2 bases from J, with 10 bases in between. The CDR3 is made up of 15 amino acids. In germline, CDR1 is SGHNT, CDR2 YENEEA.

J is TRBJ1-3 and V is TRBV19; TRBD1 agrees at 9 bases. The CDR3 consists of 14 residues. The V gene end was trimmed by 6 bases and the J gene end by 3 bases; junction bases not matched to a gene: 3. Germline V gene lookup returns CDR1 LNHDA and CDR2 SQIVND (reference sequence). CDR3 coding DNA: TGTGCCAGTAGAACAGGGGGCATTGGAAACACCATATATTTT. Its protein is CASRTGGIGNTIYF.

This chain links TRBV3-1 (or the pseudogene TRBV3-2) with TRBJ1-5; D not certain. The CDR3 sequence is 16 residues long. V lost 4 bases and J lost 0, with 13 bases in between. CDR1 is LGHDT, CDR2 YNNKEL, per germline (reference sequence). The CDR3 DNA sequence: TGTGCCAGCAGCCCCCCCCGGGATGATAGCAATCAGCCCCAGCATTTT. Its protein is CASSPPRDDSNQPQHF.

This chain uses TRBV5-1 with TRBJ2-5, with 8 nucleotides matching TRBD1. This CDR3 spans 15 amino acids. Per germline, CDR1 SGHRS and CDR2 YFSETQ. V trimming: 4 bases; J trimming: 4 bases; junction bases outside the gene matches: 9. Written as DNA, the CDR3 is TGCGCCAGCAGCACACGGACAGGGAGTTCAGAGACCCAGTACTTC. This encodes CASSTRTGSSETQYF.

The rearrangement uses TRBV18 and TRBJ2-5; perhaps TRBD2 as D (5 bases). The CDR3 runs to 14 residues. V shed 3 bases and J shed 1 base, with 9 bases lying between them. Germline CDR1 is KGHSH and CDR2 is LQKENI. CDR3 sequence reads: CASSPRALQETQYF. The CDR3 DNA is TGTGCCAGCTCACCGCGGGCCCTCCAAGAGACCCAGTACTTC.

This clone was found once. The CDR3 bases are TGTGCCTGTCCCGGGACAGGGGGCCATTATGGCTACACCTTC. It codes for CACPGTGGHYGYTF. The chain recombines TRBV30 with TRBJ1-2; 12 nucleotides agree with TRBD1. The CDR3 has 14 residues. V was pared by 6 bases and J by 5 bases, with 7 bases of the junction left unmatched. The germline V gene encodes CDR1 GTSNPN and CDR2 SVGIG (reference sequence).

In nucleotides, the CDR3 is TGTGCCAGCAGCTTGCTCCCCCTAGCGGGCACCGGGGAGCTGTTTTTT. Translated, it gives CASSLLPLAGTGELFF. The rearrangement links TRBV7-2 to TRBJ2-2; 8 bases agree with TRBD2. Germline CDR1 SGHTA, CDR2 FQGNSA. This CDR3 has 16 residues. Losses at the gene ends were 3 bases for V and 4 bases for J; bases not matched to a gene: 7.

The CDR3: CASSLPGGSWTQYF. In DNA, the CDR3 is TGTGCCAGCAGTTTACCGGGAGGGTCGTGGACCCAGTACTTC. The rearrangement uses TRBV28 and TRBJ2-5; 8 bases map to TRBD2. Germline-derived CDR1 and CDR2 are MDHEN and SYDVKM. V was pared by 2 bases and J by 7 bases, with 6 bases of the junction left unmatched. This CDR3 region has 14 residues. The entire variable domain, with the rest obtained from reference TRBV28 and TRBJ2-5, is as follows: DVKVTQSSRYLVKRTGEKVFLECVQDMDHENMFWYRQDPGLGLRLIYFSYDVKMKEKGDIPEGYSVSREKKERFSLILESASTNQTSMYLCASSLPGGSWTQYFGPGTRLLVL.

The chain combines TRBV5-6 with TRBJ1-5, with D perhaps TRBD1 (5 bases). In germline, CDR1 is SGHDT, CDR2 YYEEEE. V was shortened by 6 bases and J by 1 base, with 14 bases between the two germline ends. The CDR3 contains 15 residues. In nucleotides, the CDR3 is TGTGCCAGCACCCTATGGCAGGGAAGCAATCAGCCCCAGCATTTT. Translating it yields CASTLWQGSNQPQHF.

The rearrangement uses TRBV19 and TRBJ2-5, with TRBD1 identical over 9 bases. V dropped 1 base and J dropped 0; count of bases not matched to a gene: 0. The CDR3 covers 15 residues. Germline CDR1 and CDR2: LNHDA and SQIVND (reference sequence). CDR3 DNA: TGTGCCAGTAGTATAGGGGACAGGGACCAAGAGACCCAGTACTTC. The encoded protein is CASSIGDRDQETQYF.